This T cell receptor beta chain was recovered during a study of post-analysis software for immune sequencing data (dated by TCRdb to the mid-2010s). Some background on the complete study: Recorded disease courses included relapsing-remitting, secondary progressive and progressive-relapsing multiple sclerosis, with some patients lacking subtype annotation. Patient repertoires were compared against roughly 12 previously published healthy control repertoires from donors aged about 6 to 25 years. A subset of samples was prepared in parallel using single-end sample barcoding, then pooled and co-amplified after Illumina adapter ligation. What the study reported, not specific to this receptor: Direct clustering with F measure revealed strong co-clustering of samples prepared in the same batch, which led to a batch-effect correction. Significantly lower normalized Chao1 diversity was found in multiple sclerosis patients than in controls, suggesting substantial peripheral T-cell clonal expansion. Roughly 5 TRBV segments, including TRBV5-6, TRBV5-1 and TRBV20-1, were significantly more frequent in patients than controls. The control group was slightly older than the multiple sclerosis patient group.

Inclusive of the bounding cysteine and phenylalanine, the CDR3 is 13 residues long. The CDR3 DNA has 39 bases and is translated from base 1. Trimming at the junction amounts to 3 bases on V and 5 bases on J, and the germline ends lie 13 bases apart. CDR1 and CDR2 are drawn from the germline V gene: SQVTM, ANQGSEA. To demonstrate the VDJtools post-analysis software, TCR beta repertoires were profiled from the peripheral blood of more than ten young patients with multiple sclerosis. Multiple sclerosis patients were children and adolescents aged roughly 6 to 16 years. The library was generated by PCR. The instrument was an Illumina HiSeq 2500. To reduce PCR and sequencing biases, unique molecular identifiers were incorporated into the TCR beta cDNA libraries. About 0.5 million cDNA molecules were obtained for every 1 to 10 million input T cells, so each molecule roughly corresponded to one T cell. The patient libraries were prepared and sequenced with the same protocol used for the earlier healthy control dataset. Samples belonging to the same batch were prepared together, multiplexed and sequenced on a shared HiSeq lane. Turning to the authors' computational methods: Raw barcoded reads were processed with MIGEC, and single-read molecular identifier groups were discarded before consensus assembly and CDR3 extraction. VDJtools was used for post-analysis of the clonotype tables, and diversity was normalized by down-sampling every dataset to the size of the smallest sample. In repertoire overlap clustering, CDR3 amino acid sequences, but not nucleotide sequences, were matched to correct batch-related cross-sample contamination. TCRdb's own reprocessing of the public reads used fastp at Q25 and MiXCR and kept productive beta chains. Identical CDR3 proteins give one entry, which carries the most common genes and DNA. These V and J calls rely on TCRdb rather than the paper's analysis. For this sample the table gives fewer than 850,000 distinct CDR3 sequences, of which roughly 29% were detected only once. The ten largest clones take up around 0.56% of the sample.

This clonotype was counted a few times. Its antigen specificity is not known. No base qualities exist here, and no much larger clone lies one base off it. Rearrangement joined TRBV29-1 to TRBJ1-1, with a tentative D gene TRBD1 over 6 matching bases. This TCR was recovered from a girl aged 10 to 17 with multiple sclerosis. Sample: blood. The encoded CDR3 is CSVDPGAGTEAFF. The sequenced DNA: TGCAGCGTTGACCCGGGGGCAGGTACTGAAGCTTTCTTT.